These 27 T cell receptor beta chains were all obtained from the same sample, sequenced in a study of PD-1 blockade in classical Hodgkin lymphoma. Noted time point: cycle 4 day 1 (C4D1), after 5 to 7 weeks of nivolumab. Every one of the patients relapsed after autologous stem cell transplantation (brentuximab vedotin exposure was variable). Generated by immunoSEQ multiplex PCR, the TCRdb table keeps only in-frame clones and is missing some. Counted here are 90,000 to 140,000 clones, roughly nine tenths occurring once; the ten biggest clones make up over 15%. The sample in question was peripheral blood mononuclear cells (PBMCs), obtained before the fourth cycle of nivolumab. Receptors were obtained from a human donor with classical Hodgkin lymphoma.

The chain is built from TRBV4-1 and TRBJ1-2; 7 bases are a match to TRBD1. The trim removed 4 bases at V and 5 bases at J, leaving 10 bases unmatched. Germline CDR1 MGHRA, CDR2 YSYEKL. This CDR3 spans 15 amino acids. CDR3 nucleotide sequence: TGCGCCAGCAGCCCCCCTACAGGGGTCTCATATGGCTACACCTTC. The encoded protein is CASSPPTGVSYGYTF.

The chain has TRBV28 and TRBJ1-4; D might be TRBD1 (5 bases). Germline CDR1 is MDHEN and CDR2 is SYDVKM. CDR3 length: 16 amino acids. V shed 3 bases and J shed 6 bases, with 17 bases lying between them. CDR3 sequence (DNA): TGTGCCAGCAGTTTTCCCATGACCAGGGTTTATGAAAAACTGTTTTTT. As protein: CASSFPMTRVYEKLFF.

CDR3 sequence: CASSLSKNIQYF. CDR3 DNA sequence: TGTGCCAGCAGTTTAAGCAAAAACATTCAGTACTTC. The rearrangement joins TRBV28 to TRBJ2-4; D gene unclear. The V gene lost 2 bases and the J gene lost 3 bases, with 2 bases spanning the gap. Germline CDR1 is MDHEN and CDR2 is SYDVKM. The CDR3 is made up of 12 amino acids.

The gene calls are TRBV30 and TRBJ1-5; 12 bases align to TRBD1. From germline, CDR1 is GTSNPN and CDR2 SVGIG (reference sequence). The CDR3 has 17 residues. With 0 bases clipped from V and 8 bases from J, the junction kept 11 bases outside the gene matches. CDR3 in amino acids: CAWSVGPGQGAAEPQHF. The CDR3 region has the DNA TGTGCCTGGAGTGTCGGCCCGGGACAGGGGGCGGCGGAGCCCCAGCATTTT.

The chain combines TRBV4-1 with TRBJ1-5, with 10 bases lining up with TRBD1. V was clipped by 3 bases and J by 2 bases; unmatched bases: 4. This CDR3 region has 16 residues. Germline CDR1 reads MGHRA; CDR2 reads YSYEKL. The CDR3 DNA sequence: TGCGCCAGCAGCCAGGAAGGGACAGGGGGCAATCAGCCCCAGCATTTT. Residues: CASSQEGTGGNQPQHF.

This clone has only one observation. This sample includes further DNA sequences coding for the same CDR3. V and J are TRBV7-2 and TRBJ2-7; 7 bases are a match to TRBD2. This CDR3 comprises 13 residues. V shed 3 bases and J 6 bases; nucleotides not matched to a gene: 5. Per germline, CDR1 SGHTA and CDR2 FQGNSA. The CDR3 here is CASSLGTTREQYF. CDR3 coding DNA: TGTGCCAGCAGCTTGGGGACTACTCGCGAGCAGTACTTC.

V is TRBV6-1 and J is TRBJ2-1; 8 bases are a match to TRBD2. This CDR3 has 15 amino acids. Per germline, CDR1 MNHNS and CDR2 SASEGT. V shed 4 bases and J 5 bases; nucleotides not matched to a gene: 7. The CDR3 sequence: CASSGSGSGNNEQFF. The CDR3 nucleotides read TGTGCCAGCAGTGGAAGCGGGAGCGGAAACAATGAGCAGTTCTTC.

In DNA, the CDR3 is TGTGCCAGCAGCTTAACCAGGGGGCATGAAATGGAGACCCAGTACTTC. Translation gives CASSLTRGHEMETQYF. The chain employs TRBV7-9 and TRBJ2-5; the match to TRBD1 covers 8 bases. Germline V gene lookup returns CDR1 SEHNR and CDR2 FQNEAQ (reference sequence). V gave up 2 bases and J gave up 5 bases; unmatched junction bases: 10. This CDR3 comprises 16 residues.

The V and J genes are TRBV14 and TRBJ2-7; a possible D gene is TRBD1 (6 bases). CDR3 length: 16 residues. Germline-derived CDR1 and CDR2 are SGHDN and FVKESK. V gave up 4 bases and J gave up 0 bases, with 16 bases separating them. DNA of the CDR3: TGTGCCAGCAGCCCGTACAGGGCAACCACCTCCTACGAGCAGTACTTC. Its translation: CASSPYRATTSYEQYF.

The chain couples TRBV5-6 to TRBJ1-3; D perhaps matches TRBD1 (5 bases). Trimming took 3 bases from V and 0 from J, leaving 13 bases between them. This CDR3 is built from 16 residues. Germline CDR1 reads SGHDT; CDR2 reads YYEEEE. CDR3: CASSYLQGNSGNTIYF. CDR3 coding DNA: TGTGCCAGCAGCTACCTCCAGGGTAACTCTGGAAACACCATATATTTT.

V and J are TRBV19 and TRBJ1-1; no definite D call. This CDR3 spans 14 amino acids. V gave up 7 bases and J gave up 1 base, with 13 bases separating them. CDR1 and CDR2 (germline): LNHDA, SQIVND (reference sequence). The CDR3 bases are TGTGCCAGTAAACGGGAAGGCTGGAACACTGAAGCTTTCTTT. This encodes CASKREGWNTEAFF.

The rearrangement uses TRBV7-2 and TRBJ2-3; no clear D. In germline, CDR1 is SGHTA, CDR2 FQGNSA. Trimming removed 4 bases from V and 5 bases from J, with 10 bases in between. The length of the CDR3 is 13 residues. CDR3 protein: CASSSRWGDTQYF. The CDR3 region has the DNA TGTGCCAGCAGCTCCCGCTGGGGAGATACGCAGTATTTT.

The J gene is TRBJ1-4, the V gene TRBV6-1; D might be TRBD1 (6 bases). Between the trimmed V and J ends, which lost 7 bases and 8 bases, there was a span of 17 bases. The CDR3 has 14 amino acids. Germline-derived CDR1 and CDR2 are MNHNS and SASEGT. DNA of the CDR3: TGTGCCAGCACTGTTGGGGGCGGAGGGGAAAAACTGTTTTTT. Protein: CASTVGGGGEKLFF.

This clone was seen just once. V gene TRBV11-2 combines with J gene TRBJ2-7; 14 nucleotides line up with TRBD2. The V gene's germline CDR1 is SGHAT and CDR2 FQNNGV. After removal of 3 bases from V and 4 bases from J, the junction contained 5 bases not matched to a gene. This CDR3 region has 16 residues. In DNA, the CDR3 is TGTGCCAGCAGCTTGACCGGGACTAGCGGGAGTTACGAGCAGTACTTC. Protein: CASSLTGTSGSYEQYF.

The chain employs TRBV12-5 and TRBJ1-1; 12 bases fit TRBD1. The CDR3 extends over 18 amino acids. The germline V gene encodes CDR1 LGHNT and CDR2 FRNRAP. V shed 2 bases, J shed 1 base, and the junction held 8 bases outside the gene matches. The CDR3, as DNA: TGTGCTAGTGGTTTGTCTCCGGGACAGGGGGCGTGGAACACTGAAGCTTTCTTT. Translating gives CASGLSPGQGAWNTEAFF. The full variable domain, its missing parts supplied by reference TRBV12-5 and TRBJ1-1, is DARVTQTPRHKVTEMGQEVTMRCQPILGHNTVFWYRQTMMQGLELLAYFRNRAPLDDSGMPKDRFSAEMPDATLATLKIQPSEPRDSAVYFCASGLSPGQGAWNTEAFFGQGTRLTVV.

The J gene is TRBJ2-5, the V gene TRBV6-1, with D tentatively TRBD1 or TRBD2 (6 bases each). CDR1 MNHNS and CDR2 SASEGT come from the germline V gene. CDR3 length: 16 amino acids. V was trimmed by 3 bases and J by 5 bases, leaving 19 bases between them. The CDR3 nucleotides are TGTGCCAGCAGTGAGGTAACCGGGGGCAGGGCCGAGACCCAGTACTTC. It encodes CASSEVTGGRAETQYF.

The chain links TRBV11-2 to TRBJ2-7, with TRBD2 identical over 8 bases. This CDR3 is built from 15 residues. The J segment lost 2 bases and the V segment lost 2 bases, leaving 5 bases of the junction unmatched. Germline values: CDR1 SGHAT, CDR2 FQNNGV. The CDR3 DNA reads TGTGCCAGCAGCTTAACCACAGCGGGAGCCTACGAGCAGTACTTC. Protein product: CASSLTTAGAYEQYF.

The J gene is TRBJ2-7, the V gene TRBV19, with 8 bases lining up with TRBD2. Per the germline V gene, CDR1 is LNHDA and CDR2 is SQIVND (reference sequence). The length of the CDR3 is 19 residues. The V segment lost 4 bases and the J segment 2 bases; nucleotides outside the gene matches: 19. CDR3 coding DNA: TGTGCCAGTAGTACGGAAGCCGCCGGGACTAGGTATCCGACCTACGAGCAGTACTTC. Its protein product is CASSTEAAGTRYPTYEQYF.

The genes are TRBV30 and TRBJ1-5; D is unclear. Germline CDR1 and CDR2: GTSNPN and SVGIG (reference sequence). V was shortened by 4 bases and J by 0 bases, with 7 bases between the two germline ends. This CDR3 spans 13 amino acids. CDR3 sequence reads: CAWTEDSNQPQHF. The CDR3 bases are TGTGCCTGGACAGAAGATAGCAATCAGCCCCAGCATTTT.

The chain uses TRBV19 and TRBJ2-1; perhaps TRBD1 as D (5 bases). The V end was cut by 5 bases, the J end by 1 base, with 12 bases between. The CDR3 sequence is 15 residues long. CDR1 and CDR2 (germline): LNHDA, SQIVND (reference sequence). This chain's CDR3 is CASSPQGGSYNEQFF. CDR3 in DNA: TGTGCCAGTAGTCCGCAGGGTGGGTCCTACAATGAGCAGTTCTTC.

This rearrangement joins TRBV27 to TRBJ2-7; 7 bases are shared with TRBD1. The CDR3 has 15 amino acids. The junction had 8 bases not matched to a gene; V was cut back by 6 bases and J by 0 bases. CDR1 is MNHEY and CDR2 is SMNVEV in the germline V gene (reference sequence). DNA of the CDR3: TGTGCCAGCAGGCATGGCTGGGACAGCTCCTACGAGCAGTACTTC. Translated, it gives CASRHGWDSSYEQYF.

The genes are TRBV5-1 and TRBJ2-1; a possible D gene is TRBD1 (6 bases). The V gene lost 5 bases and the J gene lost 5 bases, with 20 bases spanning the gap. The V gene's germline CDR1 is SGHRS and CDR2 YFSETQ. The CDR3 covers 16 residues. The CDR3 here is CASSHQAQNRDNEQFF. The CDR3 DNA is TGCGCCAGCAGTCACCAGGCCCAAAACAGGGACAATGAGCAGTTCTTC.

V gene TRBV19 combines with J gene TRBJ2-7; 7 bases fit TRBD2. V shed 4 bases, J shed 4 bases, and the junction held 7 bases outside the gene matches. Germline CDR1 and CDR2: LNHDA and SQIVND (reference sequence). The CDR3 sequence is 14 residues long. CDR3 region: CASSTGLGGYEQYF. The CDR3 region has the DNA TGTGCCAGTAGTACCGGACTAGGAGGTTACGAGCAGTACTTC. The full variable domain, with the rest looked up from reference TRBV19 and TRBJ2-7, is DGGITQSPKYLFRKEGQNVTLSCEQNLNHDAMYWYRQDPGQGLRLIYYSQIVNDFQKGDIAEGYSVSREKKESFPLTVTSAQKNPTAFYLCASSTGLGGYEQYFGPGTRLTVT.

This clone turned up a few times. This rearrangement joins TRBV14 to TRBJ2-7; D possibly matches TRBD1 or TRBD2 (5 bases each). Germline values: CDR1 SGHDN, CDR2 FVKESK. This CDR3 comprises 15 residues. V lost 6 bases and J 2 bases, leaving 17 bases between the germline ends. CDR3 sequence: CASRRTGTATYEQYF. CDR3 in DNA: TGTGCCAGCAGACGTACCGGGACGGCTACCTACGAGCAGTACTTC.

CDR3 in DNA: TGTGCCAGCAGCCAGGGGCCGGGACTAGCGACCAATGAGCAGTTCTTC. Amino acids: CASSQGPGLATNEQFF. J is TRBJ2-1 and V is TRBV4-2, with 10 bases fitting TRBD2. CDR3 size: 16 residues. V trimming: 3 bases; J trimming: 6 bases; junction bases outside the gene matches: 8. CDR1 and CDR2 (germline): LGHNA, YNFKEQ.

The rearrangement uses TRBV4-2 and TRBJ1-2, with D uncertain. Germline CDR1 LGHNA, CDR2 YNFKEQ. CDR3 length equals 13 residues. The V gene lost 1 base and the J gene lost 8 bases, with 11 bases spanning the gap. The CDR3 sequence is CASSQAIGEGYTF. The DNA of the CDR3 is TGTGCCAGCAGCCAAGCGATCGGAGAAGGCTACACCTTC.

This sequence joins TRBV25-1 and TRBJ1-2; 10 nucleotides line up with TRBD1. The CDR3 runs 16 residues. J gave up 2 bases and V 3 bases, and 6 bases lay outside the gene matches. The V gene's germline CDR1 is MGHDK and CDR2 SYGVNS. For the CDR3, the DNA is TGTGCCAGCAGTGACAGACAGGGGGCGAAGAACTATGGCTACACCTTC. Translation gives CASSDRQGAKNYGYTF.